A single sample is the source of the 2 T cell receptor beta chains below, sequenced in a study of T cells expressing NK-cell markers. TCRdb reprocessed the 5' RACE reads; each CDR3 protein has one entry and no DNA is given. The table gives roughly 160,000 distinct CDR3 sequences; the top ten clones make up less than 20% of it. Material for sequencing was blood T cells: a sorted CD56 or NKG2C T cell subset, CD4+ or CD8+ T cells, or bulk PBMC T cells (not recorded which). The receptors stem from a woman between 18 and 70 years old in good health.

The chain links TRBV20-1 to TRBJ2-5; TCRdb's D call, TRBD1, is unchecked because there is no DNA. Germline CDR1 reads DFQATT; CDR2 reads SNEGSKA (reference sequence). The CDR3 loop spans 12 amino acids. The CDR3 loop reads CSATPGLETQYF.

V is TRBV7-2 and J is TRBJ2-7; TCRdb's D call, TRBD2, is unchecked because there is no DNA. Germline V gene sequence: CDR1 SGHTA, CDR2 FQGNSA. CDR3 size: 14 residues. The CDR3 loop reads CASSRGGRESEQYF.